Following are 27 T cell receptor beta chains from one sample sequenced in a study of shared clonotypes between healthy human individuals. Sequencing was performed with immunoSEQ multiplex PCR; in TCRdb, only in-frame clones are kept and a portion is missing. The sample holds some 2,500,000 clones, roughly 93% seen once. Sequencing was performed on naive CD4+ T cells from PBMCs. Subset: CD45RA+ positively selected. These receptors were collected from a man between 18 and 35 years old in good health. Some clones in this sample may be carry-over from other donors' samples.

The genes are TRBV11-2 and TRBJ2-1; TRBD2 might be the D (5 bases). Trimming stripped 5 bases from V and 4 bases from J, with 12 bases between. This CDR3 contains 14 residues. Germline CDR1 is SGHAT and CDR2 is FQNNGV. CDR3 amino acids: CASSPRRGYNEQFF. CDR3 nucleotide sequence: TGTGCCAGCAGCCCTCGAAGAGGGTACAATGAGCAGTTCTTC. The whole variable domain, filled in from reference TRBV11-2 and TRBJ2-1, reads EAGVAQSPRYKIIEKRQSVAFWCNPISGHATLYWYQQILGQGPKLLIQFQNNGVVDDSQLPKDRFSAERLKGVDSTLKIQPAKLEDSAVYLCASSPRRGYNEQFFGPGTRLTVL.

The chain carries TRBV7-3 and TRBJ2-3; D unclear. CDR1 and CDR2 from the germline V gene are SGHTA and FQGTGA. Trimming removed 1 base at V and 1 base at J, with 15 bases between. This CDR3 is 17 amino acids long. The DNA of the CDR3 is TGTGCCAGCAGCTTAAACCTGGATCTAAGCGGCACAGATACGCAGTATTTT. This gives the protein CASSLNLDLSGTDTQYF.

The V call is TRBV19, the J call TRBJ2-2; no reliable D call. V was clipped by 3 bases and J by 0 bases, with 5 bases between them. The CDR3 sequence is 14 residues long. From germline, CDR1 is LNHDA and CDR2 SQIVND (reference sequence). The CDR3 coding sequence is TGTGCCAGTAGTATCTTCCCGAACACCGGGGAGCTGTTTTTT. Translation: CASSIFPNTGELFF.

The chain combines TRBV10-3 with TRBJ2-3; no definite D call. This CDR3 spans 12 amino acids. Trimming shortened V by 10 bases and J by 2 bases, and 10 bases separated the two germline ends. Germline V gene lookup returns CDR1 ENHRY and CDR2 SYGVKD. The CDR3 is CASTPYTDTQYF. In nucleotides, the CDR3 is TGTGCCAGTACGCCTTACACAGATACGCAGTATTTT.

The chain carries TRBV7-9 and TRBJ1-1, with 8 bases matching TRBD1. Germline CDR1 is SEHNR and CDR2 is FQNEAQ (reference sequence). The CDR3 spans 15 residues. J was trimmed by 1 base and V by 4 bases; bases with no gene match: 5. The CDR3 loop is CASSSRDRGNTEAFF. The CDR3 coding sequence is TGTGCCAGCAGCTCTCGTGACAGGGGGAACACTGAAGCTTTCTTT.

This chain connects TRBV5-1 to TRBJ2-3; 14 bases align to TRBD2. With 10 bases clipped from V and 3 bases from J, the junction kept 7 bases outside the gene matches. This CDR3 has 15 amino acids. CDR1 is SGHRS, CDR2 YFSETQ, per germline. The CDR3 DNA sequence: TGCGCCTCTCGGGGACTAGCGGGAGTAACAGATACGCAGTATTTT. As protein: CASRGLAGVTDTQYF.

The chain recombines TRBV2 with TRBJ1-1, with D maybe TRBD1 (5 bases). The CDR3 has 14 residues. Trimming took 8 bases from V and 0 from J, leaving 13 bases between them. Germline CDR1 reads SNHLY; CDR2 reads FYNNEI. The CDR3 sequence is CASSPGRMNTEAFF. CDR3 coding DNA: TGTGCCAGCTCACCGGGGCGGATGAACACTGAAGCTTTCTTT.

The V call is TRBV5-1, the J call TRBJ2-1; TRBD2 matches at 10 bases. The CDR3 spans 17 residues. The J segment lost 6 bases and the V segment lost 2 bases, leaving 11 bases of the junction unmatched. Germline V CDR1 and CDR2: SGHRS, YFSETQ. The CDR3: CASSFAGLAPSPNEQFF. CDR3 nucleotides: TGCGCCAGCAGCTTTGCGGGACTAGCGCCCTCCCCCAATGAGCAGTTCTTC. The variable domain in full, completed from reference TRBV5-1 and TRBJ2-1, reads KAGVTQTPRYLIKTRGQQVTLSCSPISGHRSVSWYQQTPGQGLQFLFEYFSETQRNKGNFPGRFSGRQFSNSRSEMNVSTLELGDSALYLCASSFAGLAPSPNEQFFGPGTRLTVL.

The genes are TRBV28 and TRBJ1-3; 9 nucleotides match TRBD1. The CDR3 runs to 15 residues. The V gene end was trimmed by 7 bases and the J gene end by 4 bases; junction bases not matched to a gene: 8. The germline gives CDR1 MDHEN, CDR2 SYDVKM. Here the CDR3 DNA reads TGTGCCAGCACTACACAGGGGGCAGGAGGAAACACCATATATTTT. This encodes CASTTQGAGGNTIYF.

The V gene is TRBV7-8, the J gene TRBJ1-1, with 8 bases aligning to TRBD1. This CDR3 has 14 amino acids. CDR1 and CDR2 (germline): SGHVS, FQNEAQ. Unmatched junction bases numbered 8, after V lost 1 base and J lost 10 bases. DNA for the CDR3: TGTGCCAGCAGCTTAGTCCTTCCAGGGGGCACAGCTTTCTTT. It translates to CASSLVLPGGTAFF. The variable domain in full, with the rest retrieved from reference TRBV7-8 and TRBJ1-1, is GAGVSQSPRYKVAKRGQDVALRCDPISGHVSLFWYQQALGQGPEFLTYFQNEAQLDKSGLPSDRFFAERPEGSVSTLKIQRTQQEDSAVYLCASSLVLPGGTAFFGQGTRLTVV.

The chain links TRBV7-9 to TRBJ2-3; TRBD2 matches 13 bases. Germline V CDR1 and CDR2: SEHNR, FQNEAQ (reference sequence). The V and J ends lost 5 bases and 1 base, in that order; junction bases with no gene match: 9. This CDR3 is built from 18 residues. Here the CDR3 DNA reads TGTGCCAGCAGCCGCGGGACTAGCGGGACCCCGGGCACAGATACGCAGTATTTT. Translating it yields CASSRGTSGTPGTDTQYF.

The chain has TRBV11-2 and TRBJ1-2, with D uncertain. The length of the CDR3 is 12 residues. CDR1 and CDR2 from the germline V gene are SGHAT and FQNNGV. Trimming stripped 3 bases from V and 6 bases from J, with 8 bases between. The CDR3 spells CASSFGGHGYTF. The DNA of the CDR3 is TGTGCCAGCAGCTTTGGAGGGCATGGCTACACCTTC.

J is TRBJ2-5 and V is TRBV28, with 8 nucleotides matching TRBD2. The DNA matches TRBJ2-7 better at its end, which makes the J call doubtful. The CDR3 runs to 14 residues. Germline CDR1 and CDR2: MDHEN and SYDVKM. CDR3 sequence: CASSFSGTTYEQYF. DNA of the CDR3: TGTGCCAGCAGCTTTAGCGGGACTACCTACGAGCAGTACTTC.

This sequence joins TRBV27 and TRBJ2-1; D is perhaps TRBD1 (6 bases). Per the germline V gene, CDR1 is MNHEY and CDR2 is SMNVEV (reference sequence). V lost 1 base and J lost 0, with 10 bases in between. The CDR3 covers 16 residues. CDR3 in amino acids: CASSLWGLSSYNEQFF. The CDR3 nucleotides read TGTGCCAGCAGTTTATGGGGGCTTAGCTCCTACAATGAGCAGTTCTTC.

On this clone: Other nucleotide sequences in the sample specify the same CDR3. The chain recombines TRBV15 with TRBJ2-7; 10 bases line up with TRBD1. Germline V gives CDR1 LNHNV, CDR2 YYDKDF (reference sequence). This CDR3 is built from 13 residues. J gave up 3 bases and V 5 bases, and 1 base lay outside the gene matches. The CDR3 region is CATSRDRGYEQYF. The DNA of the CDR3 is TGTGCCACCAGCCGGGACAGGGGCTACGAGCAGTACTTC.

The chain employs TRBV7-2 and TRBJ2-5; a possible D gene is TRBD2 (6 bases). Trimming took off 5 bases at V and 2 bases at J, with 12 bases between the two ends. The germline V gene encodes CDR1 SGHTA and CDR2 FQGNSA. There are 14 residues in the CDR3. The CDR3 loop is CASSRGTPQETQYF. DNA of the CDR3: TGTGCCAGCAGCCGCGGGACTCCTCAAGAGACCCAGTACTTC.

On this clone: The sample holds other DNA sequences that translate to the same CDR3. This chain joins TRBV5-1 and TRBJ1-5, with D unresolved. V was clipped by 0 bases and J by 6 bases, with 10 bases between them. The CDR3 runs to 14 residues. Germline loops: CDR1 SGHRS, CDR2 YFSETQ. In nucleotides, the CDR3 is TGCGCCAGCAGCTTGGTGGAGGGAGGTCAGCCCCAGCATTTT. This codes for CASSLVEGGQPQHF.

The chain combines TRBV16 with TRBJ1-4; 8 bases align to TRBD1. The CDR3 covers 14 residues. Germline loops: CDR1 KGHSY, CDR2 FQNENV. V was clipped by 5 bases and J by 8 bases; unmatched bases: 7. The CDR3 loop reads CASSTDRGNEKLFF. The CDR3 region has the DNA TGTGCCAGCAGCACCGACAGGGGAAACGAAAAACTGTTTTTT.

The chain employs TRBV19 and TRBJ1-2; 8 nucleotides line up with TRBD1. CDR1 and CDR2 (germline): LNHDA, SQIVND (reference sequence). The CDR3 runs 14 residues. The J segment lost 5 bases and the V segment lost 6 bases, leaving 8 bases of the junction unmatched. The CDR3 here is CASSQGRGLYGYTF. CDR3 coding DNA: TGTGCCAGTAGCCAGGGCAGGGGGCTATATGGCTACACCTTC.

This rearrangement joins TRBV2 to TRBJ1-5; 11 bases fit TRBD1. In germline, CDR1 is SNHLY, CDR2 FYNNEI. Trimming at V came to 9 bases and at J to 6 bases, leaving 4 bases not matched to a gene. This CDR3 is 13 amino acids long. CDR3 protein: CARGTGGSQPQHF. CDR3 DNA: TGTGCCAGGGGGACAGGGGGAAGTCAGCCCCAGCATTTT.

Only a few counts were recorded for this clone. The chain's CDR3 is CSARDPPEAFF. CDR3 DNA sequence: TGCAGTGCTAGAGACCCACCGGAAGCTTTCTTT. The V and J genes are TRBV20-1 and TRBJ1-1; D is ambiguous. This CDR3 contains 11 residues. Trimming took 0 bases from V and 8 from J, leaving 7 bases between them. Germline V gene lookup returns CDR1 DFQATT and CDR2 SNEGSKA (reference sequence).

The V gene is TRBV4-2, the J gene TRBJ1-2; possible D gene TRBD1, 6 bases. The CDR3 sequence is 16 residues long. From germline, CDR1 is LGHNA and CDR2 YNFKEQ. With 0 bases removed from V and 8 bases from J, the gap between germline ends came to 19 bases. CDR3 DNA sequence: TGTGCCAGCAGCCAAGATGTGGCCGGCGGGGGGCTCGGCTACACCTTC. Its protein is CASSQDVAGGGLGYTF.

This chain links TRBV11-2 with TRBJ1-3, with D uncertain. Germline V gene lookup returns CDR1 SGHAT and CDR2 FQNNGV. This CDR3 is 16 amino acids long. The germline V and J ends were trimmed by 0 bases and 0 bases, with 9 bases remaining between them. As DNA, the CDR3 is TGTGCCAGCAGCTTAGAGGGCAGCCGCTCTGGAAACACCATATATTTT. Protein: CASSLEGSRSGNTIYF.

The chain has TRBV28 and TRBJ2-3, with a weak D call TRBD2 (5 bases). V was trimmed by 6 bases and J by 0 bases, leaving 7 bases between them. Germline CDR1 is MDHEN and CDR2 is SYDVKM. The CDR3 extends over 13 amino acids. The CDR3 DNA reads as TGTGCCAGCAGACGGGAAAGCACAGATACGCAGTATTTT. It encodes CASRRESTDTQYF.

This clone appeared a few times. In the same sample, other DNA sequences code for this CDR3. The V call is TRBV20-1, the J call TRBJ1-1; D uncertain. The CDR3 loop spans 11 amino acids. Trimming stripped 4 bases from V and 1 base from J, with 4 bases between. CDR1 DFQATT and CDR2 SNEGSKA come from the germline V gene (reference sequence). The CDR3: CSATGNTEAFF. The CDR3 DNA reads TGCAGTGCTACGGGGAACACTGAAGCTTTCTTT.

CDR3 in amino acids: CASGGEGSSYNEQFF. The CDR3 coding sequence is TGTGCCAGCGGGGGGGAGGGAAGCTCCTACAATGAGCAGTTCTTC. V gene TRBV2 combines with J gene TRBJ2-1, with 7 bases lining up with TRBD2. V was pared by 8 bases and J by 0 bases, with 7 bases of the junction left unmatched. In germline, CDR1 is SNHLY, CDR2 FYNNEI. This CDR3 is 15 amino acids long.

V usage is TRBV9 and J usage is TRBJ2-3; D uncertain. Trimming shortened V by 6 bases and J by 1 base, and 15 bases separated the two germline ends. The CDR3 sequence is 15 residues long. Germline V gives CDR1 SGDLS, CDR2 YYNGEE. The CDR3 coding sequence is TGTGCCAGCACGAACAGCCTCATTGGCACAGATACGCAGTATTTT. Translated: CASTNSLIGTDTQYF.